Given below is one T cell receptor (beta chain) in context. A junction end diverges from the germline sequence, so it may reflect a read error. The data were produced by immunoSEQ multiplex PCR, yet TCRdb's version contains in-frame clones alone and is incomplete. Across about 46,000 clones, the top ten clones capture approximately 40% of the sample. This specimen belongs to a study of T cells in women clearing cervical HPV infection. Study background: Cases were women with histologically confirmed HPV16-related CIN3 or worse, including a couple of invasive cancers.

MY09/MY11 PCR detected cervical HPV DNA; dot-blot assigned genotypes. The sequencing input was blood buffy coat. The receptor comes from a woman aged 18 to 75 with a cervical HPV16 infection that either progressed to CIN3+ or cleared (not recorded which).

CDR3 in amino acids: CARSQRDSTYEQYF. The sequenced part of the CDR3 DNA is TGTGCCCGGAGCCAGAGGGACAGTACCTACGAG. V and J are TRBV30 and TRBJ2-7, with TRBD1 matching 7 bases. The read ends 3 residues shy of where the CDR3 ends; the end is completed using the germline J gene. The length of the CDR3 is 14 residues. Germline CDR1 reads GTSNPN; CDR2 reads SVGIG (reference sequence).